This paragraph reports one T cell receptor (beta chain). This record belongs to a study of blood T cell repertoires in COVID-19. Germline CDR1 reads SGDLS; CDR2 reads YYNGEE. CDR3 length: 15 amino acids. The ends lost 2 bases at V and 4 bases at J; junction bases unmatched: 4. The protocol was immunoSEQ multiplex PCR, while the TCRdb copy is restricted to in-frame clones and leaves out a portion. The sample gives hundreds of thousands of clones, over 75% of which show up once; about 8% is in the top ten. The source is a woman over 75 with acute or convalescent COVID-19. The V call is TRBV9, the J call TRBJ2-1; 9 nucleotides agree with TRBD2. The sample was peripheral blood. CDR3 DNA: TGTGCCAGCAGCGTTAGCGGGGGTGAATACAATGAGCAGTTCTTC. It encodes CASSVSGGEYNEQFF.